The 8 T cell receptor beta chains presented below share a single source sample, sequenced in a study of early T cells in non-severe SARS-CoV-2 infection. Each CDR3 protein gets one entry after TCRdb re-called the 5' RACE reads with MiXCR. This table has tens of thousands of distinct CDR3 sequences, 4.7% appearing once. The sequenced sample consisted of whole blood. Receptor source: an adult who was a healthcare worker with PCR-confirmed SARS-CoV-2 infection or an uninfected control (not recorded which).

Details on this clonotype: A clone one base away is much larger, so this may be a read error. This chain links TRBV15 with TRBJ2-1; D is undetermined. The CDR3 has 13 residues. CDR1 LNHNV and CDR2 YYDKDF come from the germline V gene (reference sequence). CDR3 coding DNA: TGTGCCACCAGCAGAGACCAGTACAATGAGCAGATCTTC. Amino acids: CATSRDQYNEQIF.

This clonotype was recorded many times. The chain recombines TRBV6-2 or TRBV6-3 with TRBJ2-3; D tentatively fits TRBD1 or TRBD2 (5 bases each). The CDR3 has 14 residues. Trimming took off 2 bases at V and 2 bases at J, with 8 bases between the two ends. CDR1 is MNHEY, CDR2 SVGEGT, per germline. CDR3 coding DNA: TGTGCCAGCAGTTACCGGGACGTCACAGATACGCAGTATTTT. As protein: CASSYRDVTDTQYF.

In its sample, this clonotype was seen many times. The V and J genes are TRBV18 and TRBJ2-1, with 13 positions matching TRBD2. The CDR3 is made up of 15 amino acids. Looked up from germline, CDR1 is KGHSH and CDR2 is LQKENI. The J segment lost 9 bases and the V segment lost 8 bases, leaving 10 bases of the junction unmatched. CDR3 DNA sequence: TGTGCCAGCCAACCGGGGACTAGCGGGGTTGGTGAGCAGTTCTTC. Translating it yields CASQPGTSGVGEQFF.

The table lists this clonotype with many counts. The V and J genes are TRBV4-3 and TRBJ1-5; tentatively, D is TRBD1 (5 bases). Trimming removed 0 bases at V and 0 bases at J, with 15 bases between. Germline loops: CDR1 LGHNA, CDR2 YSLEER. The CDR3 is made up of 18 amino acids. CDR3 sequence (DNA): TGCGCCAGCAGCCAAGATCTAGACAGTGCTAATAGCAATCAGCCCCAGCATTTT. Translated: CASSQDLDSANSNQPQHF.

This rearrangement joins TRBV19 to TRBJ2-5; D is ambiguous. V was pared by 4 bases and J by 5 bases, with 14 bases between. Germline-derived CDR1 and CDR2 are LNHDA and SQIVND (reference sequence). This CDR3 region has 14 residues. CDR3 in amino acids: CASSTLDKRETQYF. The CDR3 nucleotides read TGTGCCAGTAGTACTCTTGACAAGAGGGAGACCCAGTACTTC. Complete variable domain (other parts from reference TRBV19 and TRBJ2-5): DGGITQSPKYLFRKEGQNVTLSCEQNLNHDAMYWYRQDPGQGLRLIYYSQIVNDFQKGDIAEGYSVSREKKESFPLTVTSAQKNPTAFYLCASSTLDKRETQYFGPGTRLLVL.

This clonotype was observed many times. The chain joins TRBV6-5 to TRBJ2-7; 8 positions agree with TRBD1. V shed 0 bases and J 7 bases; nucleotides not matched to a gene: 2. The V gene's germline CDR1 is MNHEY and CDR2 SVGAGI. The length of the CDR3 is 13 residues. The CDR3 sequence: CASSYSGTGEQYF. The CDR3 region has the DNA TGTGCCAGCAGTTACTCTGGGACAGGTGAGCAGTACTTC.

Many counts were recorded for this clonotype. Germline and junction disagree at one end, which may indicate a read error. The chain combines TRBV19 with TRBJ2-6, with D unclear. The V gene's germline CDR1 is LNHDA and CDR2 SQIVND (reference sequence). The length of the CDR3 is 14 residues. The CDR3 sequence is CASGISSGANVLTF. CDR3 nucleotide sequence: TGTGCCAGTGGTATATCTTCTGGGGCCAACGTCCTGACTTTC.

This clonotype was seen a handful of times. The chain links TRBV7-4 to TRBJ2-7; D gene ambiguous. From germline, CDR1 is SGHVT and CDR2 SQSDAQ. V lost 1 base to trimming and J lost 2 bases, with 12 bases between them. The CDR3 has 15 residues. The CDR3, as DNA: TGTGCCAGCAGCTTAGTCGGCCTCTTGACCTACGAGCAGTACTTC. Protein sequence: CASSLVGLLTYEQYF.